The 18 T cell receptor beta chains reported below all come from one sample, sequenced in a study of T cells after yellow fever vaccination. TCRdb fed the 5' RACE reads into MiXCR, producing one record per CDR3 protein. The data show 400,000 or so distinct CDR3 sequences, with roughly 6.2% seen just once and roughly 15% held by the top ten. The input for sequencing was PBMCs, taken 5 days after the yellow fever booster vaccination. All receptors come from a young man who received the YFV17D yellow fever vaccine.

The sample holds a few counts of this clonotype. The J gene is TRBJ2-1, the V gene TRBV20-1; the D gene is possibly TRBD2 (5 bases). The CDR3 is made up of 15 amino acids. Germline V gene lookup returns CDR1 DFQATT and CDR2 SNEGSKA (reference sequence). The CDR3 is CSAPSPGVGYNEQFF. The CDR3 DNA sequence: TGCAGCGCCCCCTCCCCCGGGGTAGGCTACAATGAGCAGTTCTTC.

The chain combines TRBV30 with TRBJ2-2; D possibly corresponds to TRBD2 (5 bases). V gave up 4 bases and J gave up 5 bases, with 14 bases separating them. The CDR3 runs to 14 residues. Per germline, CDR1 GTSNPN and CDR2 SVGIG (reference sequence). CDR3 sequence (DNA): TGTGCCTGGATATCTGGGAGAGGGACCGGGGAGCTGTTTTTT. This gives the protein CAWISGRGTGELFF.

This chain connects TRBV20-1 to TRBJ2-1, with a weak D call TRBD2 (6 bases). Looked up from germline, CDR1 is DFQATT and CDR2 is SNEGSKA (reference sequence). The CDR3 totals 14 residues. Between the trimmed V and J ends, which lost 3 bases and 10 bases, there was a span of 19 bases. In DNA, the CDR3 is TGCAGTGCTAGTCGGCGGAGGGCCTTAAGCGAGCAGTTCTTC. The encoded protein is CSASRRRALSEQFF.

V and J are TRBV4-3 and TRBJ2-5; D unresolved. V shed 0 bases and J shed 5 bases, with 13 bases lying between them. There are 15 residues in the CDR3. The germline V gene has CDR1 LGHNA and CDR2 YSLEER. The CDR3 sequence is CASSQDIQTGETQYF. For the CDR3, the DNA is TGCGCCAGCAGCCAAGATATTCAAACTGGGGAGACCCAGTACTTC.

This clonotype showed up just a few times. The rearrangement uses TRBV7-3 and TRBJ2-3; D is unresolved. Germline CDR1 and CDR2: SGHTA and FQGTGA. V shed 2 bases and J shed 2 bases, with 14 bases lying between them. The CDR3 consists of 16 residues. CDR3 loop: CASSLRPNAATDTQYF. In DNA form, the CDR3 reads TGTGCCAGCAGCTTACGCCCAAATGCCGCCACAGATACGCAGTATTTT.

The V gene is TRBV29-1, the J gene TRBJ1-1; D uncertain. The CDR3 covers 13 residues. Looked up from germline, CDR1 is SQVTM and CDR2 is ANQGSEA. The V and J ends lost 4 bases and 0 bases respectively, with 9 bases between them. CDR3 sequence: CSVARRMNTEAFF. DNA for the CDR3: TGCAGCGTTGCACGGCGGATGAACACTGAAGCTTTCTTT.

This clonotype showed up just a few times. V gene TRBV6-5 combines with J gene TRBJ1-1; D gene unclear. The CDR3 contains 15 residues. Germline V gene lookup returns CDR1 MNHEY and CDR2 SVGAGI. V dropped 0 bases and J dropped 4 bases, with 12 bases sitting between them. CDR3 residues: CASSYSGMAGTEAFF. CDR3 in DNA: TGTGCCAGCAGTTACTCAGGGATGGCGGGCACTGAAGCTTTCTTT.

This clonotype was seen a handful of times. This sequence joins TRBV7-2 and TRBJ2-3; 9 nucleotides agree with TRBD1. Germline trimming cut 5 bases from V and 2 bases from J; bases unmatched to any gene: 8. In germline, CDR1 is SGHTA, CDR2 FQGNSA. The CDR3 loop spans 16 amino acids. CDR3 amino acids: CASSPRQQGATDTQYF. CDR3 DNA: TGTGCCAGCAGCCCACGACAACAGGGGGCCACAGATACGCAGTATTTT.

The rearrangement links TRBV28 to TRBJ2-7, with D hard to call. V gave up 6 bases and J gave up 8 bases, with 8 bases separating them. CDR1 is MDHEN and CDR2 is SYDVKM in the germline V gene. CDR3 length: 10 residues. The CDR3, as DNA: TGTGCCAGCAGCAGCGAGAAGCAGTACTTC. It translates to CASSSEKQYF.

A few counts support this clonotype. This chain joins TRBV20-1 and TRBJ2-7; D is ambiguous. Trimming removed 3 bases from V and 7 bases from J, with 4 bases in between. The CDR3 totals 9 residues. CDR1 and CDR2 from the germline V gene are DFQATT and SNEGSKA (reference sequence). DNA of the CDR3: TGCAGTGCTAGGGAGGAGCAGTACTTC. Its translation is CSAREEQYF.

This clonotype has just a few counts. The chain links TRBV7-8 to TRBJ1-1; D not certain. The CDR3 loop spans 12 amino acids. Trimming left V 3 bases short and J 4 bases short, with 6 bases between. Per the germline V gene, CDR1 is SGHVS and CDR2 is FQNEAQ. Written as DNA, the CDR3 is TGTGCCAGCAGCTTGGCCTTCACTGAAGCTTTCTTT. It codes for CASSLAFTEAFF.

V and J are TRBV20-1 and TRBJ2-4; unclear D gene. Germline CDR1 reads DFQATT; CDR2 reads SNEGSKA (reference sequence). CDR3 length: 16 residues. Between the trimmed V and J ends, which lost 0 bases and 0 bases, there was a span of 12 bases. CDR3 sequence reads: CSARDRRRSAKNIQYF. The CDR3 DNA sequence: TGCAGTGCTAGAGATCGCCGAAGATCAGCCAAAAACATTCAGTACTTC.

Here the CDR3 DNA reads TGCAGCGGTGACCGGGACAGGGGGGGGGAGACCCAGTACTTC. It codes for CSGDRDRGGETQYF. This chain links TRBV29-1 with TRBJ2-5; 11 nucleotides match TRBD1. Germline V gene lookup returns CDR1 SQVTM and CDR2 ANQGSEA. This CDR3 has 14 amino acids. J gave up 5 bases and V 7 bases, and 9 bases lay outside the gene matches.

The rearrangement joins TRBV30 to TRBJ2-1; D gene unclear. Looked up from germline, CDR1 is GTSNPN and CDR2 is SVGIG (reference sequence). With 4 bases removed from V and 1 base from J, the gap between germline ends came to 8 bases. CDR3 size: 13 residues. The CDR3: CAWTLGSYNEQFF. The CDR3 DNA reads TGTGCCTGGACTTTAGGTTCCTACAATGAGCAGTTCTTC.

The chain employs TRBV18 and TRBJ2-5, with 10 bases lining up with TRBD2. V trimming: 3 bases; J trimming: 5 bases; junction bases outside the gene matches: 9. Looked up from germline, CDR1 is KGHSH and CDR2 is LQKENI. The CDR3 is made up of 16 amino acids. Here the CDR3 reads CASSPSGAGGPETQYF. For the CDR3, the DNA is TGTGCCAGCTCACCTTCCGGAGCGGGAGGGCCGGAGACCCAGTACTTC.

This clonotype was counted only a few times. The rearrangement joins TRBV14 to TRBJ1-3; D gene ambiguous. V lost 1 base and J 6 bases, leaving 4 bases between the germline ends. CDR3 length: 12 residues. Germline V lookup: CDR1 SGHDN, CDR2 FVKESK. The CDR3 DNA reads as TGTGCCAGCAGCCAAGTCCCAAACACCATATATTTT. This translates into CASSQVPNTIYF.

Ten or more counts support this clonotype. The chain carries TRBV7-2 and TRBJ2-4; 7 bases align to TRBD1. Germline values: CDR1 SGHTA, CDR2 FQGNSA. V gave up 4 bases and J gave up 3 bases; unmatched junction bases: 3. The CDR3 runs 14 residues. This chain's CDR3 is CASSWGQYKNIQYF. The CDR3 bases are TGTGCCAGCAGCTGGGGACAGTACAAAAACATTCAGTACTTC.

V and J are TRBV29-1 and TRBJ2-2; 9 positions match TRBD2. V shed 6 bases, J shed 0 bases, and the junction held 5 bases outside the gene matches. The CDR3 runs to 15 residues. Germline V CDR1 and CDR2: SQVTM, ANQGSEA. DNA for the CDR3: TGCAGCGTCCAAGCGGGAGGAGCGAACACCGGGGAGCTGTTTTTT. It translates to CSVQAGGANTGELFF.